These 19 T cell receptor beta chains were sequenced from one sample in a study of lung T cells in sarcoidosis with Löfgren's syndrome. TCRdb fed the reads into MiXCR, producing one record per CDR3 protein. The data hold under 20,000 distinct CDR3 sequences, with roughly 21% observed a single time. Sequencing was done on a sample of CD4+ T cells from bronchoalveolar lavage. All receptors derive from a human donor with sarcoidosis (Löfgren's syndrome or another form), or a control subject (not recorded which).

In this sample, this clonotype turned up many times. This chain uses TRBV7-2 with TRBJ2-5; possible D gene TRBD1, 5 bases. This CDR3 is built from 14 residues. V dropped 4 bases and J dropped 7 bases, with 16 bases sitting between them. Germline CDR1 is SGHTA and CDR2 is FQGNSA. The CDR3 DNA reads TGTGCCAGCAGCTCGCAAGGGGTCTCTGGGACCCAGTACTTC. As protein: CASSSQGVSGTQYF.

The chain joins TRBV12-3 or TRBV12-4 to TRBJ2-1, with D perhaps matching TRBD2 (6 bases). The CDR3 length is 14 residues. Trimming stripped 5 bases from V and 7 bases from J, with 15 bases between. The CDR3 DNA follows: TGTGCCAGCAGTAGTAACGGGGGAAGGAATGAGCAGTTCTTC. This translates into CASSSNGGRNEQFF.

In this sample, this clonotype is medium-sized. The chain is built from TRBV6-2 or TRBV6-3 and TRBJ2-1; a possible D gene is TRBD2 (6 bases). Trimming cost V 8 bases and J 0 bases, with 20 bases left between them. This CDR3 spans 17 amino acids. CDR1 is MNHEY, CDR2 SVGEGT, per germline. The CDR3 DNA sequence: TGTGCCAGCGGACGTACTAAGCGGGCGAGCTCCTACAATGAGCAGTTCTTC. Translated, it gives CASGRTKRASSYNEQFF.

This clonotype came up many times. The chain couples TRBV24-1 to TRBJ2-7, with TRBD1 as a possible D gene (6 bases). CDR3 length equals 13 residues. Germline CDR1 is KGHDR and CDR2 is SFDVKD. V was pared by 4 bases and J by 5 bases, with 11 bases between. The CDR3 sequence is CATSEGTLHEQYF. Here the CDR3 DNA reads TGTGCCACCAGTGAGGGGACACTCCACGAGCAGTACTTC.

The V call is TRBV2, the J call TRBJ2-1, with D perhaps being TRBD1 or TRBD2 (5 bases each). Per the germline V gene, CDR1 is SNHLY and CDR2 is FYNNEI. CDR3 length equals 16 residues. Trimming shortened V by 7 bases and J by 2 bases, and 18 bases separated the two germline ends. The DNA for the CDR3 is TGTGCCAGCACACAAAGAAGGGACCCCGCCTACAATGAGCAGTTCTTC. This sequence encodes CASTQRRDPAYNEQFF. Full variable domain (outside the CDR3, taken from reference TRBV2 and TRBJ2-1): EPEVTQTPSHQVTQMGQEVILRCVPISNHLYFYWYRQILGQKVEFLVSFYNNEISEKSEIFDDQFSVERPDGSNFTLKIRSTKLEDSAMYFCASTQRRDPAYNEQFFGPGTRLTVL.

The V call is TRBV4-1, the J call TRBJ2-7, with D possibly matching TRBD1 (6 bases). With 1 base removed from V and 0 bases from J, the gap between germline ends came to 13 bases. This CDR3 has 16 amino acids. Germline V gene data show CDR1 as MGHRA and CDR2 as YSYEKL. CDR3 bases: TGCGCCAGCAGCCAAGCCCGGCAGGGGTACTCCTACGAGCAGTACTTC. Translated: CASSQARQGYSYEQYF.

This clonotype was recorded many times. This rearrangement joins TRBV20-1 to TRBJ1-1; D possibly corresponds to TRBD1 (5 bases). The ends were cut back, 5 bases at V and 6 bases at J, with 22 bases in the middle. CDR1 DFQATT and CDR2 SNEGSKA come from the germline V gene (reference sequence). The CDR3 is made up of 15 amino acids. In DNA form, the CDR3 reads TGCAGTGCTGGCCTCGGTGGAGGGGCGGGCTCTGAAGCTTTCTTT. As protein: CSAGLGGGAGSEAFF.

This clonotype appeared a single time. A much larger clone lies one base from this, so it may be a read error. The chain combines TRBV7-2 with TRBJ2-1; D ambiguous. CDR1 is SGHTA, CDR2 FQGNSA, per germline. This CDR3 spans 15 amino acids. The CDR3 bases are TGTGCCAACAGCTTAGATCCGCGTGGGTACAATGAGCAGTTCTTC. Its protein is CANSLDPRGYNEQFF.

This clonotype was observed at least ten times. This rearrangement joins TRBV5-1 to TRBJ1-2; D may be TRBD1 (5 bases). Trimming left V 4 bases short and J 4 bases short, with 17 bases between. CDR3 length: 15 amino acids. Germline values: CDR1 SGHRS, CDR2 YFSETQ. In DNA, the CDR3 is TGCGCCAGCAGCCCGCGGCAGGGCCCTAGCTATGGCTACACCTTC. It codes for CASSPRQGPSYGYTF.

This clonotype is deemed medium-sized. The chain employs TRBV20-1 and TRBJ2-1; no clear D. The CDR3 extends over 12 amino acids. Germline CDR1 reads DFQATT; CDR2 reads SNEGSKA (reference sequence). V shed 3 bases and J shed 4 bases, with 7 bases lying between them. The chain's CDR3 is CSASRGYNEQFF. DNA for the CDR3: TGCAGTGCTAGTCGAGGTTACAATGAGCAGTTCTTC.

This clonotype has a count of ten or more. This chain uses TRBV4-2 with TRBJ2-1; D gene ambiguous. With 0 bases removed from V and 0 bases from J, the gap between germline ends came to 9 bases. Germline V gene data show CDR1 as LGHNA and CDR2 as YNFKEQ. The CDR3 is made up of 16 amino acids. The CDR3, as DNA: TGTGCCAGCAGCCAAGAGTCGGCCAGCTCCTACAATGAGCAGTTCTTC. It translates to CASSQESASSYNEQFF.

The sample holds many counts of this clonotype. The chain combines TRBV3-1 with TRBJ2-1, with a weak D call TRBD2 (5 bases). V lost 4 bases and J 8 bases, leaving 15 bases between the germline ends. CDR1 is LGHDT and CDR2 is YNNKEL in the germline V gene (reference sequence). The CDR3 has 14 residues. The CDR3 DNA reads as TGTGCCAGCAGCCCAAGGCGGGTCCACCATGAGCAGTTCTTC. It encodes CASSPRRVHHEQFF.

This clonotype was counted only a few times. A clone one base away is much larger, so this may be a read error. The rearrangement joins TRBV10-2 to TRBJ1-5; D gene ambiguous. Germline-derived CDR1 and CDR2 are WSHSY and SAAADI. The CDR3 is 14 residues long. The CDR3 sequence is CASSEAASNRPQHF. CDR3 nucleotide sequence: TGCGCCAGCAGTGAGGCCGCTAGCAATCGGCCCCAGCATTTT.

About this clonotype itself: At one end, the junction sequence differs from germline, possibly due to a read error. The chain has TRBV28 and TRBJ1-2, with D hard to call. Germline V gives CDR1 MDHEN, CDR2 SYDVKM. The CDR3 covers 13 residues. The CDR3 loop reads CAGSLYGIYGYTF. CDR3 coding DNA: TGTGCCGGCAGTTTGTACGGGATCTATGGCTACACCTTC.

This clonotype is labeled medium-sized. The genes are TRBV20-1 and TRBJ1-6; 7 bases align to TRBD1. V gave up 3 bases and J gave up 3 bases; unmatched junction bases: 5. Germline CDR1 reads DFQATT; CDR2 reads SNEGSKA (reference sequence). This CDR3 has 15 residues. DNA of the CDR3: TGCAGTGCTAGTCACGGACAGGACTATAATTCACCCCTCCACTTT. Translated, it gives CSASHGQDYNSPLHF.

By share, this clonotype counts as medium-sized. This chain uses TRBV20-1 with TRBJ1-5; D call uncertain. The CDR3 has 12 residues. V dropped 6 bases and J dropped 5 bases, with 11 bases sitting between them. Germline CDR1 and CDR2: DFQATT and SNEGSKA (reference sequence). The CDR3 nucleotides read TGCAGTGCCAGGAAGGGCGATCAGCCCCAGCATTTT. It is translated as CSARKGDQPQHF.

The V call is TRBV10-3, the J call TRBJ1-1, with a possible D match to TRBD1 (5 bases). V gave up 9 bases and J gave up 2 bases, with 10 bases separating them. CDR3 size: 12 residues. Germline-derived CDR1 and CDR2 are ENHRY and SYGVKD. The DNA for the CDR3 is TGTGCCATAACAGGATACAACACTGAAGCTTTCTTT. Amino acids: CAITGYNTEAFF.

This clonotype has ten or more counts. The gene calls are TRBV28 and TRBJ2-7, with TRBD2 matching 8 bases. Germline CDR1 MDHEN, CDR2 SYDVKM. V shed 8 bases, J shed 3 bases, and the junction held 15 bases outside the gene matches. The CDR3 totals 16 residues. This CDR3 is CASEVAGGDGYYEQYF. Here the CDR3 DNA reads TGTGCCAGCGAAGTCGCGGGAGGAGATGGTTACTACGAGCAGTACTTC.

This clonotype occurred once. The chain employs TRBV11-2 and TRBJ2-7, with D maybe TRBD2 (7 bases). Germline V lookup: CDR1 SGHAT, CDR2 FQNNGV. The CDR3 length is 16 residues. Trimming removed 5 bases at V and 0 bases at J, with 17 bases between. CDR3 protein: CASSRGGGQSSYEQYF. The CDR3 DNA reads TGTGCCAGCAGCAGGGGGGGAGGGCAAAGCTCCTACGAGCAGTACTTC.